This T cell receptor (beta chain) was sequenced during a study of shared clonotypes between healthy human individuals. At the level of the study: Ranging from 18 to 49 in age, donors were a couple of women and a few men.

Several immunoSEQ plates held equal portions of the genomic DNA taken from each subset. Method: immunoSEQ multiplex PCR; TCRdb's copy keeps in-frame clones and lacks some. The top ten clones hold roughly 1.1% of a sample with 1,500,000 or so clones, approximately 96% of them seen once. General observations from the study: The study sampled only blood, and tissue repertoires likely differ. Clonotype sharing across a handful of donors was observed for around 5% of naive CD4 clonotypes.

For this clone: As yet, its antigen is unknown.

The sequenced sample was naive CD4+ T cells sorted from blood. Sample subset: CD45RA+ positively selected. This TCR was sampled from a man in his thirties or forties in good health.

As DNA, the CDR3 is TGTGCCAGCAGCTTAGGTTCTCTAGCGGAGTACAATGAGCAGTTCTTC. This encodes CASSLGSLAEYNEQFF. This rearrangement joins TRBV7-2 to TRBJ2-1; 7 positions match TRBD2. This CDR3 contains 16 residues. V was pared by 1 base and J by 4 bases, with 7 bases of the junction left unmatched. Germline assignment: CDR1 SGHTA and CDR2 FQGNSA.